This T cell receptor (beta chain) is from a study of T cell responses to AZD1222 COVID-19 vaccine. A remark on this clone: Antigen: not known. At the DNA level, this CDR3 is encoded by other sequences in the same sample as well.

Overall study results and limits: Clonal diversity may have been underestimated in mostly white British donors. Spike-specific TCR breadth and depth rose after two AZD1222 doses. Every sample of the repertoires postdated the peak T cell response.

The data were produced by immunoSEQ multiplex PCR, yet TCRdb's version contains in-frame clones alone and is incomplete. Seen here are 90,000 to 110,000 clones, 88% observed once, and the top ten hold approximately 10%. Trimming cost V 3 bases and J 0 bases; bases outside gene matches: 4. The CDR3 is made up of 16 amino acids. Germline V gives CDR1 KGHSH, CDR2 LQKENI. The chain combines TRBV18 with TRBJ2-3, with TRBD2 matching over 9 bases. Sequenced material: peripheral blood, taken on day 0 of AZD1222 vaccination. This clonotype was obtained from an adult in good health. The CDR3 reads CASSPTTSGSTDTQYF. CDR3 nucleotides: TGTGCCAGCTCACCGACTACTAGCGGGAGCACAGATACGCAGTATTTT.